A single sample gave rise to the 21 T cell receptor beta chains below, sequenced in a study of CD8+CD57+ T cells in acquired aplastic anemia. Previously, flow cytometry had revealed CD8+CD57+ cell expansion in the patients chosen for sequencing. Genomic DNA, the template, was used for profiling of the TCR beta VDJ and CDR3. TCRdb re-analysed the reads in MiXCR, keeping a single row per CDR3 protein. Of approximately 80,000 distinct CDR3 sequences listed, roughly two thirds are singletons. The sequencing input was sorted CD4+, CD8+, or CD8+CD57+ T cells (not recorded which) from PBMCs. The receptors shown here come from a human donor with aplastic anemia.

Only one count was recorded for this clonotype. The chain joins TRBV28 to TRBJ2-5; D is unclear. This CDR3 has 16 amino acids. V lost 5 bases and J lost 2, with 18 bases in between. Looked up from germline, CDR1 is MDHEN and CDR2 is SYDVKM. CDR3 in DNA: TGTGCCAGCAGTAGACCCGGACGGTCAAGGCAAGAGACCCAGTACTTC. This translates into CASSRPGRSRQETQYF.

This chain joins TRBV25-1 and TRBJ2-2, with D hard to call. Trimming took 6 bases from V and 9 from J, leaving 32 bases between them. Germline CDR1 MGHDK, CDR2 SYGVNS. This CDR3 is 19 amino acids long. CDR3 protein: CASSLVSWAVLGFGRELFF. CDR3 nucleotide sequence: TGTGCCAGCAGCTTAGTATCCTGGGCGGTCCTAGGGTTTGGGCGGGAGCTGTTTTTT.

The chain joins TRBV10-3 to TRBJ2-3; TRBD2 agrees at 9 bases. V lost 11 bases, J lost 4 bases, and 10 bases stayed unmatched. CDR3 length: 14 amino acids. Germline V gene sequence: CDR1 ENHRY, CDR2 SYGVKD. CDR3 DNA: TGTGCCGTTTCTGAGGCGGGAGGGGCAGATACGCAGTATTTT. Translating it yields CAVSEAGGADTQYF.

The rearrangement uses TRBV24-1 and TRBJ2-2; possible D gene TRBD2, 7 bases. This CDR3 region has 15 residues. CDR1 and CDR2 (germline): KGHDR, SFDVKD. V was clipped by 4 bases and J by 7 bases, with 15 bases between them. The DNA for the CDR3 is TGTGCCACCAGTGACAGTCGGGGGGCCTACGGGGAGCTGTTTTTT. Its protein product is CATSDSRGAYGELFF.

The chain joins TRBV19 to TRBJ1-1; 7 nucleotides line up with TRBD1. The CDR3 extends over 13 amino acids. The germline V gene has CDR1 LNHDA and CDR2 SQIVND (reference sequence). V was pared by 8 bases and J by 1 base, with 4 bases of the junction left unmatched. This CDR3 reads CASDRVPNTEAFF. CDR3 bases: TGTGCCAGTGACAGGGTACCGAACACTGAAGCTTTCTTT.

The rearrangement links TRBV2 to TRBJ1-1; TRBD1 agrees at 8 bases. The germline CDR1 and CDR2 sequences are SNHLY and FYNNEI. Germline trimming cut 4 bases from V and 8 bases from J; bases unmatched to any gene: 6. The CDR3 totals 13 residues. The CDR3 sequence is CASSAQDRAEAFF. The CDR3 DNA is TGTGCCAGCAGTGCCCAGGACAGGGCAGAAGCTTTCTTT.

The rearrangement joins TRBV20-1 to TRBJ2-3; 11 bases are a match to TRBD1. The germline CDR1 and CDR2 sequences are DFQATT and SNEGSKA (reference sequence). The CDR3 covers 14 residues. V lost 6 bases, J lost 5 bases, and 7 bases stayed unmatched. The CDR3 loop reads CSAKGQGVVDTQYF. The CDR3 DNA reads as TGCAGTGCCAAGGGACAGGGGGTAGTAGATACGCAGTATTTT.

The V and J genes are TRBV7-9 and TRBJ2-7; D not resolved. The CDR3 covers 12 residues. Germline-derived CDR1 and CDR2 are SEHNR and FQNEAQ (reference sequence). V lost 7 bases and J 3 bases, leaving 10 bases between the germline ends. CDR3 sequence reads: CASNLDVYEQYF. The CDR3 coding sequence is TGTGCCAGCAACCTGGATGTCTACGAGCAGTACTTC.

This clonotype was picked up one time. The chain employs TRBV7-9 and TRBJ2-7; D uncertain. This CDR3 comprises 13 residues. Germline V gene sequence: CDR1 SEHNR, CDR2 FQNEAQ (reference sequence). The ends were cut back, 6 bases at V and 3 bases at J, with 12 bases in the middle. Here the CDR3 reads CASSRLGSYEQYF. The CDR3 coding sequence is TGTGCCAGCAGTCGCCTAGGTAGCTACGAGCAGTACTTC.

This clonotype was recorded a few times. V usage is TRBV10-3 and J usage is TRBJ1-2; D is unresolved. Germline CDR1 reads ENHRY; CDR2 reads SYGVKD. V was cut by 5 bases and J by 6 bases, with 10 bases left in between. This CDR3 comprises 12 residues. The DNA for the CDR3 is TGTGCCATCAGTTCCGGGAGTCATGGCTACACCTTC. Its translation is CAISSGSHGYTF.

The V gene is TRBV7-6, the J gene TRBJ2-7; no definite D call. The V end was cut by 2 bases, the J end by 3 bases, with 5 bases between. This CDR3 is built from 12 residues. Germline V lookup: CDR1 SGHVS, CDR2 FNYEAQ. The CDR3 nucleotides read TGTGCCAGCAGCTTAATAGGCTACGAGCAGTACTTC. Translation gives CASSLIGYEQYF. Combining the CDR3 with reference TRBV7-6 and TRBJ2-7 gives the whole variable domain GAGVSQSPRYKVTKRGQDVALRCDPISGHVSLYWYRQALGQGPEFLTYFNYEAQQDKSGLPNDRFSAERPEGSISTLTIQRTEQRDSAMYRCASSLIGYEQYFGPGTRLTVT.

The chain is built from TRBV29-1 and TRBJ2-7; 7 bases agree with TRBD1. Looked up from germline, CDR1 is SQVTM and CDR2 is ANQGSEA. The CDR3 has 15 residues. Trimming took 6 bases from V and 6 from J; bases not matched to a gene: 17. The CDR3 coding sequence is TGCAGCGTGACCATACGGGACAGTCGAACGGGCGAGCAGTACTTC. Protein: CSVTIRDSRTGEQYF.

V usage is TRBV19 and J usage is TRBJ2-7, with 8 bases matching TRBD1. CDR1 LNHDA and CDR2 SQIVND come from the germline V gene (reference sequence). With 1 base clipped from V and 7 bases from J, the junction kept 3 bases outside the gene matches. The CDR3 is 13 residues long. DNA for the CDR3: TGTGCCAGTAGTATAGGGACAGGGCATGAGCAGTACTTC. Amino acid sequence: CASSIGTGHEQYF.

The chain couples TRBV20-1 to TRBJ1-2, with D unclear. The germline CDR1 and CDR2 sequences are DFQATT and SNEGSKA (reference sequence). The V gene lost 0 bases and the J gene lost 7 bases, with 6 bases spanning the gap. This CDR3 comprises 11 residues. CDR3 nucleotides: TGCAGTGCTAGAGATACGGTTGGCTACACCTTC. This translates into CSARDTVGYTF.

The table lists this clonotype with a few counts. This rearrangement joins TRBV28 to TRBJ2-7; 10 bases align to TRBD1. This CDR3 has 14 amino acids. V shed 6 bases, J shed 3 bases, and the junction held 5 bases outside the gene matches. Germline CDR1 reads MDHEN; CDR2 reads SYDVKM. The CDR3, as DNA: TGTGCCAGCAGAAAGACAGGGGGCGGCTACGAGCAGTACTTC. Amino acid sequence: CASRKTGGGYEQYF.

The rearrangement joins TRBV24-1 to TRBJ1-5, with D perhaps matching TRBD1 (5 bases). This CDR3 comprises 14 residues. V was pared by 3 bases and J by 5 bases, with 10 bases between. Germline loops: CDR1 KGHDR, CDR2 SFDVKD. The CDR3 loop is CATSDVEGDQPQHF. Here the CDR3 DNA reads TGTGCCACCAGTGATGTGGAAGGGGATCAGCCCCAGCATTTT.

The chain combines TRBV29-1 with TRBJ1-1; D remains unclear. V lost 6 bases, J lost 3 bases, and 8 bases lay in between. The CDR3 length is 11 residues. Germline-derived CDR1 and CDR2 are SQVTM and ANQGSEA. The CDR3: CSVGEYTEAFF. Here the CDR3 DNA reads TGCAGCGTCGGTGAGTACACTGAAGCTTTCTTT. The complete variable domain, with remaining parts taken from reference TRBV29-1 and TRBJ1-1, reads SAVISQKPSRDICQRGTSLTIQCQVDSQVTMMFWYRQQPGQSLTLIATANQGSEATYESGFVIDKFPISRPNLTFSTLTVSNMSPEDSSIYLCSVGEYTEAFFGQGTRLTVV.

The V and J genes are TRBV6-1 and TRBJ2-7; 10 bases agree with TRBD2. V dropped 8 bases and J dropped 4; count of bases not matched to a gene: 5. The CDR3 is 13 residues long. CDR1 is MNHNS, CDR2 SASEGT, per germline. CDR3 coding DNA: TGTGCCAGCTTTGGGACTAGCGCTTACGAGCAGTACTTC. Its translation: CASFGTSAYEQYF.

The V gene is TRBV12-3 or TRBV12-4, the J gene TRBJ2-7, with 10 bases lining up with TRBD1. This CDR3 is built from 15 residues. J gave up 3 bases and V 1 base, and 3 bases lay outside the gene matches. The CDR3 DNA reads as TGTGCCAGCAGTTTAGATGGGACAGGGGACTACGAGCAGTACTTC. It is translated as CASSLDGTGDYEQYF.

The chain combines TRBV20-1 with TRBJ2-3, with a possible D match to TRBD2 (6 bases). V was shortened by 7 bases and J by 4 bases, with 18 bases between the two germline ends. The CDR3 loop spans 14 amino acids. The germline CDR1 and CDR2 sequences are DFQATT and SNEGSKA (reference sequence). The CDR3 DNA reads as TGCAGTGACTCTCCGGGAGTTAGGGCAGATACGCAGTATTTT. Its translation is CSDSPGVRADTQYF.

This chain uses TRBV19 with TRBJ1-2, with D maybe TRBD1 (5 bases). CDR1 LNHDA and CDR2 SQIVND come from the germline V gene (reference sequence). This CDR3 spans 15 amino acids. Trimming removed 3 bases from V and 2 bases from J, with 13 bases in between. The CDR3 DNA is TGTGCCAGTAGTATTTTACCGGGACTCAACTATGGCTACACCTTC. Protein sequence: CASSILPGLNYGYTF.